This is a list of T cell receptor beta chains from one sample in a study of blood T cell repertoires in COVID-19. TCRdb's table, derived via immunoSEQ multiplex PCR, lists solely in-frame clones and lacks some. The table includes around 180,000 clones, 84% detected once. The sample comprised PBMCs or T cells enriched from blood (not recorded which). The source is a man aged 50 or older who had recovered from COVID-19. Each CDR3 is given with its conserved first and last residue. D genes are given only for firm matches. Rows give clone size only sometimes, using once, few, many, or a class for an expanded clone.

CDR3 protein | CDR3 DNA | D gene | V gene | clone size | J gene
CASSSTEYYGYTF | TGTGCCAGCAGTTCGACTGAATACTATGGCTACACCTTC | NA | TRBV12-3/TRBV12-4 | NA | TRBJ1-2
CASGQGVDEQYF | TGTGCCAGCGGACAGGGTGTCGACGAGCAGTACTTC | TRBD1 | TRBV28 | NA | TRBJ2-7
CASSLLGARAEAFF | TGTGCCAGCAGTTTACTAGGAGCGAGGGCTGAAGCTTTCTTT | NA | TRBV27 | NA | TRBJ1-1
CASNPWGGSHEQYF | TGTGCCAGCAACCCGTGGGGGGGGAGCCACGAGCAGTACTTC | TRBD2 | TRBV9 | NA | TRBJ2-7
CASSLTDRGTEAFF | TGTGCCAGCAGCTTAACCGACAGGGGTACTGAAGCTTTCTTT | TRBD1 | TRBV7-3 | NA | TRBJ1-1
CASINLDRDRELFF | TGTGCCAGCATCAACCTCGACCGGGACAGGGAACTGTTTTTT | TRBD1 | TRBV6-5 | NA | TRBJ1-4
CASGTYSYEQYF | TGCGCCAGCGGGACATACTCCTACGAGCAGTACTTC | NA | TRBV4-1 | NA | TRBJ2-7
CASSSQGKGNTIYF | TGTGCCAGCAGCTCCCAGGGAAAAGGAAACACCATATATTTT | NA | TRBV5-4 | once | TRBJ1-3
CASSSLEYTDTQYF | TGTGCCAGCAGTAGCCTTGAGTACACAGATACGCAGTATTTT | NA | TRBV6-5 | NA | TRBJ2-3
CASSFPTGSANVLTF | TGTGCCAGCAGCTTTCCCACAGGTTCCGCCAACGTCCTGACTTTC | NA | TRBV7-3 | once | TRBJ2-6
CAISEGGAGPSTDTQYF | TGTGCCATCAGTGAGGGGGGAGCGGGGCCTAGCACAGATACGCAGTATTTT | TRBD2 | TRBV10-3 | NA | TRBJ2-3
CASSLTGGLASEQYF | TGTGCCAGCAGCTTAACGGGAGGACTAGCCTCCGAGCAGTACTTC | TRBD2 | TRBV7-8 | NA | TRBJ2-7
CASSYFIPDSYYEQYF | TGTGCCAGCAGTTACTTTATACCGGACAGTTACTACGAGCAGTACTTC | NA | TRBV6-5 | NA | TRBJ2-7
CASTPRGSGAYEQYF | TGTGCCAGCACCCCCCGGGGTAGCGGGGCCTACGAGCAGTACTTC | TRBD2 | TRBV6-5 | NA | TRBJ2-7
CASSSPTGSNSPLHF | TGTGCCAGCAGTTCGCCGACAGGGAGTAATTCACCCCTCCACTTT | TRBD1 | TRBV6-5 | NA | TRBJ1-6
CASSLGQNLNYGYTF | TGTGCCAGCAGCTTAGGGCAGAACCTTAACTATGGCTACACCTTC | NA | TRBV11-2 | NA | TRBJ1-2
CATSNDRGPGNTIYF | TGTGCCACCAGCAACGACAGGGGGCCTGGAAACACCATATATTTT | TRBD1 | TRBV15 | NA | TRBJ1-3
CASSQTGSRGAFF | TGTGCCAGCAGCCAAACTGGCTCTAGGGGAGCTTTCTTT | NA | TRBV3-1/TRBV3-2 | NA | TRBJ1-1
CASSQDLLGQGFATNEKLFF | TGCGCCAGCAGCCAAGATCTTCTGGGACAGGGCTTTGCAACTAATGAAAAACTGTTTTTT | TRBD1 | TRBV4-3 | NA | TRBJ1-4
CASSLGQGVYEQYF | TGTGCCAGCAGCTTAGGGCAGGGGGTGTACGAGCAGTACTTC | TRBD1 | TRBV11-2 | NA | TRBJ2-7
CASWTGADGYTF | TGTGCCAGCTGGACAGGGGCGGACGGCTACACCTTC | TRBD1 | TRBV6-5 | NA | TRBJ1-2
CASSIIPGDSPLHF | TGTGCCAGTAGTATTATTCCAGGGGATTCACCCCTCCACTTT | NA | TRBV19 | few | TRBJ1-6
CASTMMTGVNIQYF | TGTGCCAGCACCATGATGACAGGGGTGAACATTCAGTACTTC | TRBD1 | TRBV5-6 | NA | TRBJ2-4
CASSPQGDRSPLHF | TGTGCCAGCAGCCCTCAGGGGGATCGTTCACCCCTCCACTTT | TRBD1 | TRBV11-2 | few | TRBJ1-6
CASSILPGDSGNTIYF | TGTGCCAGTAGTATCCTCCCAGGGGACTCTGGAAACACCATATATTTT | NA | TRBV19 | NA | TRBJ1-3
CASSLSPTSHPYNSPLHF | TGTGCCAGCAGCTTATCCCCAACGAGTCACCCCTATAATTCACCCCTCCACTTT | NA | TRBV7-9 | NA | TRBJ1-6
CASTRTGENQPQHF | TGTGCCAGCACCAGGACAGGGGAAAATCAGCCCCAGCATTTT | TRBD1 | TRBV7-8 | NA | TRBJ1-5
CATSDPSAYEQYF | TGTGCCACCAGTGATCCCTCAGCCTACGAGCAGTACTTC | NA | TRBV24-1 | NA | TRBJ2-7
CASSDPTSGVEQYF | TGTGCCAGCAGCGATCCGACTAGCGGGGTCGAGCAGTACTTC | NA | TRBV12-1 | few | TRBJ2-7
CASTLTSGMNTEAFF | TGTGCCAGCACCCTTACCTCAGGGATGAACACTGAAGCTTTCTTT | NA | TRBV13 | few | TRBJ1-1
CASSQDPTGYDEQYF | TGCGCCAGCAGCCAAGATCCTACAGGGTATGACGAGCAGTACTTC | NA | TRBV4-1 | NA | TRBJ2-7
CASSEWSGGTYNEQFF | TGCGCCAGCAGTGAATGGAGCGGGGGGACTTACAATGAGCAGTTCTTC | TRBD2 | TRBV10-1 | NA | TRBJ2-1
CASSLDLSRGHTEAFF | TGTGCCAGCAGCTTAGACCTCAGCAGGGGGCACACTGAAGCTTTCTTT | TRBD1 | TRBV7-6 | NA | TRBJ1-1
CASSWAGGSDTQYF | TGTGCCAGCAGCTGGGCGGGGGGCTCAGATACGCAGTATTTT | TRBD2 | TRBV7-3 | NA | TRBJ2-3
CASTGQGGYEQYF | TGTGCCAGCACTGGACAAGGGGGCTACGAGCAGTACTTC | NA | TRBV2 | NA | TRBJ2-7
CAWSVWRTRTRNTIYF | TGTGCCTGGAGTGTGTGGAGGACGAGAACTCGAAACACCATATATTTT | NA | TRBV30 | NA | TRBJ1-3
CASSRGTGPYYEQYF | TGTGCCAGCAGCCGCGGGACAGGGCCTTACTACGAGCAGTACTTC | TRBD1 | TRBV6-2/TRBV6-3 | once | TRBJ2-7
CASSRRLAGTSTDTQYF | TGTGCCAGCAGCCGGCGACTAGCGGGGACTAGCACAGATACGCAGTATTTT | TRBD2 | TRBV3-1/TRBV3-2 | NA | TRBJ2-3
CASSLGGGRSTDTQYF | TGTGCCAGCAGCTTGGGGGGAGGCAGGAGCACAGATACGCAGTATTTT | NA | TRBV5-6 | NA | TRBJ2-3